The clone carrying this TCR beta chain was found a few times. The sample is drawn from a study of shared clonotypes between healthy human individuals. Sequencing was performed with immunoSEQ multiplex PCR; in TCRdb, only in-frame clones are kept and a portion is missing. The repertoire holds about 510,000 clones, with over 75% as singletons. This CDR3 spans 11 amino acids. Trimming stripped 8 bases from V and 7 bases from J, with 11 bases between. Per the germline V gene, CDR1 is MNHEY and CDR2 is SVGAGI. The chain combines TRBV6-5 with TRBJ1-1; weak D call: TRBD1 (6 bases). This sequence originates from a woman in her 40s in good health. Some clones in this sample may be carry-over from other donors' samples. The sample was PBMCs. The CDR3 is CASRGQLEAFF. CDR3 DNA sequence: TGTGCCAGCCGGGGGCAGCTTGAAGCTTTCTTT.